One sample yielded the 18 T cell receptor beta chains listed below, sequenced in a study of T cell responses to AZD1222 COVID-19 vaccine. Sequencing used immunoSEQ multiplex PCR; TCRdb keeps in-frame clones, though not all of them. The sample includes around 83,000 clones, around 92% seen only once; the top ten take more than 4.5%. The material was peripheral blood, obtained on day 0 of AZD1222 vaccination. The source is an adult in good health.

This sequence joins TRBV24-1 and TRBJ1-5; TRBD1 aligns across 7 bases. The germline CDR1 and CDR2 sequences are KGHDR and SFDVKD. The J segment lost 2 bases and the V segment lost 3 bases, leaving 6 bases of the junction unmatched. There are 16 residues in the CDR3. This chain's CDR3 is CATSDTTGRGNQPQHF. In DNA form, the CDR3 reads TGTGCCACCAGTGATACGACAGGGCGAGGCAATCAGCCCCAGCATTTT.

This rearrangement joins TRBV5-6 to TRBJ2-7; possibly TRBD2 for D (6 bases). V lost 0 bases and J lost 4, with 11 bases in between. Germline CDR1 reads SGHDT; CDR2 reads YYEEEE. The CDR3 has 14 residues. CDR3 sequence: CASSLGAEGYEQYF. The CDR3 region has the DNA TGTGCCAGCAGCTTGGGGGCGGAGGGATACGAGCAGTACTTC.

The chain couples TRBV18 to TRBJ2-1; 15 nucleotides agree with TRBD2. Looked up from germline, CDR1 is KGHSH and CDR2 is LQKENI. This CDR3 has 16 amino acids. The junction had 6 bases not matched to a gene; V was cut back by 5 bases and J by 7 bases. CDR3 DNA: TGTGCCAGCTCAGGACTAGCGGGAGGGCCACGGAATGAGCAGTTCTTC. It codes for CASSGLAGGPRNEQFF.

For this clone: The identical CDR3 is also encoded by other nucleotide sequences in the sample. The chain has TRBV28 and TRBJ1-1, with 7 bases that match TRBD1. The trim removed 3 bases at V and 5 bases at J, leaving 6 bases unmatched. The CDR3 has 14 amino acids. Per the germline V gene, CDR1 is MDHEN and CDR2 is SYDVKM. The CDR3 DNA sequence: TGTGCCAGCAGTTTGGTTCAGGGGGGAACTGAAGCTTTCTTT. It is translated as CASSLVQGGTEAFF.

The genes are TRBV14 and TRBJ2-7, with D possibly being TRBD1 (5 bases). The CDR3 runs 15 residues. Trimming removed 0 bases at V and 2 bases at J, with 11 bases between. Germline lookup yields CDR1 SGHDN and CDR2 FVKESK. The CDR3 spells CASSQEASRAYEQYF. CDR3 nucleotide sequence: TGTGCCAGCAGCCAAGAGGCGTCCAGGGCCTACGAGCAGTACTTC.

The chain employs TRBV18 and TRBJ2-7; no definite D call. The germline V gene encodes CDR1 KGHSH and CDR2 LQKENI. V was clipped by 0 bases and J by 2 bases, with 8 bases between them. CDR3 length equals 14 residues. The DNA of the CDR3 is TGTGCCAGCTCACCACCGGCACACGCCTACGAGCAGTACTTC. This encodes CASSPPAHAYEQYF.

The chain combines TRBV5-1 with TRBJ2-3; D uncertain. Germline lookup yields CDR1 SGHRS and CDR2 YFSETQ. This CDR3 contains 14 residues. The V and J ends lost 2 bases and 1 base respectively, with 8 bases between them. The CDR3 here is CASSFSPGTDTQYF. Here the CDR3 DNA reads TGCGCCAGCAGCTTCTCACCAGGCACAGATACGCAGTATTTT.

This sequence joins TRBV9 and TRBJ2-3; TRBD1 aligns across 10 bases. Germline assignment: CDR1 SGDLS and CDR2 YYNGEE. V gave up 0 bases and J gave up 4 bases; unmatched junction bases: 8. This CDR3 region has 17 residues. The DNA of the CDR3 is TGTGCCAGCAGCGTAGGGGTTGGGGACAGGGGCCCAGATACGCAGTATTTT. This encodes CASSVGVGDRGPDTQYF.

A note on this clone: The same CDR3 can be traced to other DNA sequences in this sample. The CDR3 nucleotides read TGTGCCAGCTCACCTCGAGGGGACGGCTCTGGAAACACCATATATTTT. Translated: CASSPRGDGSGNTIYF. J is TRBJ1-3 and V is TRBV18; D perhaps matches TRBD1 (5 bases). Germline V gene lookup returns CDR1 KGHSH and CDR2 LQKENI. The V gene lost 3 bases and the J gene lost 0 bases, with 12 bases spanning the gap. The CDR3 runs to 16 residues. Variable domain in full (rest from reference TRBV18 and TRBJ1-3): NAGVMQNPRHLVRRRGQEARLRCSPMKGHSHVYWYRQLPEEGLKFMVYLQKENIIDESGMPKERFSAEFPKEGPSILRIQQVVRGDSAAYFCASSPRGDGSGNTIYFGEGSWLTVV.

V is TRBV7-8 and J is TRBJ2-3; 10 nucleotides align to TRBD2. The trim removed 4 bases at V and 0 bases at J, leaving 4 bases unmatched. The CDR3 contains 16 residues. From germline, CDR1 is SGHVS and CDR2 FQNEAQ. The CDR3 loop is CASSWRTSGSTDTQYF. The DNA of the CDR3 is TGTGCCAGCAGCTGGCGGACTAGCGGAAGCACAGATACGCAGTATTTT.

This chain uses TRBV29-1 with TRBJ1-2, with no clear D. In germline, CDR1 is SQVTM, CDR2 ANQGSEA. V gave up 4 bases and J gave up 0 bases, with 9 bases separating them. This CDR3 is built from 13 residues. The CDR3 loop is CSVVGSSNYGYTF. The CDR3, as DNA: TGCAGCGTTGTGGGAAGTTCTAACTATGGCTACACCTTC.

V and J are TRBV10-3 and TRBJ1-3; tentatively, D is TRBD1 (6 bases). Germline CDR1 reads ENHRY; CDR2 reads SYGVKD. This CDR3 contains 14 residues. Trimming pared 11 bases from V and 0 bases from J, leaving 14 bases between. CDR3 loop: CASKRTDSGNTIYF. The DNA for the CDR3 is TGTGCCTCCAAACGGACAGACTCTGGAAACACCATATATTTT.

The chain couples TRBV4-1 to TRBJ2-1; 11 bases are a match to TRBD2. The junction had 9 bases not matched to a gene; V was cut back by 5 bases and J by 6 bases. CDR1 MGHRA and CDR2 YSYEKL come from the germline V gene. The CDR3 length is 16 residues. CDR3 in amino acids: CASSVSGRGTFNEQFF. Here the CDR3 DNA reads TGCGCCAGCAGCGTTAGCGGGAGGGGGACCTTCAATGAGCAGTTCTTC.

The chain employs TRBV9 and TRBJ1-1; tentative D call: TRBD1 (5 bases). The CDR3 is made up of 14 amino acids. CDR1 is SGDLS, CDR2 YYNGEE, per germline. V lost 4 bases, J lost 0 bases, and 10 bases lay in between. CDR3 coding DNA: TGTGCCAGCAGCCTGGGACGGTTGAACACTGAAGCTTTCTTT. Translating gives CASSLGRLNTEAFF. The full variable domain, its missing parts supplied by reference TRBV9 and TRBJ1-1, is DSGVTQTPKHLITATGQRVTLRCSPRSGDLSVYWYQQSLDQGLQFLIQYYNGEERAKGNILERFSAQQFPDLHSELNLSSLELGDSALYFCASSLGRLNTEAFFGQGTRLTVV.

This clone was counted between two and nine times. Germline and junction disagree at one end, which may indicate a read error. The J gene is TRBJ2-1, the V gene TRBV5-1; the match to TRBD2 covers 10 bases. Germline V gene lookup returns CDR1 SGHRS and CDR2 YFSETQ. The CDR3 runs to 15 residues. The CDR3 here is CASTLGAGGDNEQFF. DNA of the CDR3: TGCGCCAGCACCTTGGGAGCGGGAGGGGACAATGAGCAGTTCTTC.

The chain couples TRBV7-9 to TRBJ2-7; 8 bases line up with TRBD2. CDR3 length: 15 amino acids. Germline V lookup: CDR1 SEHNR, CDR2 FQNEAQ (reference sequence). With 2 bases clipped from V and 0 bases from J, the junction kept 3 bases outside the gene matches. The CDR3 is CASSLLAGASYEQYF. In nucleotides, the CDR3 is TGTGCCAGCAGCTTACTAGCGGGCGCCTCCTACGAGCAGTACTTC.

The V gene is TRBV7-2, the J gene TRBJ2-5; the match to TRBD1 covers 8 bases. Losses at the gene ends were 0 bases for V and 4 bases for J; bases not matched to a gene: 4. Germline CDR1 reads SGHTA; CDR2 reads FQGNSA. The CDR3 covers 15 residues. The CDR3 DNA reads TGTGCCAGCAGCTTAGCCAAGGACAGGGTAGAGACCCAGTACTTC. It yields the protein CASSLAKDRVETQYF.

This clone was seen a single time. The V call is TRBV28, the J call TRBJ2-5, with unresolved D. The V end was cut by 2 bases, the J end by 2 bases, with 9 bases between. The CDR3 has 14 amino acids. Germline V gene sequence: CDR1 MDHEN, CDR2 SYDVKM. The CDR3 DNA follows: TGTGCCAGCAGTTTAGTGGGATTACAAGAGACCCAGTACTTC. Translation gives CASSLVGLQETQYF.